Listed here are 8 T cell receptor beta chains from one sample, sequenced in a study of control samples from healthy donors and cancer patients. TCRdb's copy holds only in-frame clones and misses some; the assay was immunoSEQ multiplex PCR. This repertoire includes approximately 190,000 clones. Material for sequencing was blood. These receptors came from a young woman in good health.

The chain combines TRBV6-2 or TRBV6-3 with TRBJ2-2; D possibly corresponds to TRBD1 (5 bases). The germline V gene encodes CDR1 MNHEY and CDR2 SVGEGT. This CDR3 is built from 15 residues. The V gene lost 2 bases and the J gene lost 6 bases, with 13 bases spanning the gap. CDR3 DNA sequence: TGTGCCAGCAGTTACCCCTCAGGGTCCGCCGGGGAGCTGTTTTTT. Its translation: CASSYPSGSAGELFF.

V gene TRBV5-6 combines with J gene TRBJ2-1; 11 nucleotides match TRBD2. In germline, CDR1 is SGHDT, CDR2 YYEEEE. The junction had 4 bases not matched to a gene; V was cut back by 0 bases and J by 8 bases. There are 15 residues in the CDR3. CDR3 nucleotide sequence: TGTGCCAGCAGCTTGGGACTAGCGGGGTGGGATGAGCAGTTCTTC. This sequence encodes CASSLGLAGWDEQFF.

This chain uses TRBV25-1 with TRBJ2-7, with 11 bases fitting TRBD1. The CDR3 sequence is 14 residues long. Germline assignment: CDR1 MGHDK and CDR2 SYGVNS. Trimming cost V 3 bases and J 5 bases; bases outside gene matches: 3. CDR3 loop: CASSDGQGADEQYF. CDR3 DNA sequence: TGTGCCAGCAGTGACGGACAGGGGGCAGACGAGCAGTACTTC.

The rearrangement joins TRBV6-5 to TRBJ1-6; D is ambiguous. The germline CDR1 and CDR2 sequences are MNHEY and SVGAGI. CDR3 size: 11 residues. V was trimmed by 6 bases and J by 5 bases, leaving 2 bases between them. Written as DNA, the CDR3 is TGTGCCAGCAGGGATAATTCACCCCTCCACTTT. This gives the protein CASRDNSPLHF.

The gene calls are TRBV29-1 and TRBJ2-5; D might be TRBD1 (6 bases). The V gene's germline CDR1 is SQVTM and CDR2 ANQGSEA. V was cut by 4 bases and J by 7 bases, with 13 bases left in between. The CDR3 length is 12 residues. This CDR3 reads CSVGQGSMTQYF. The CDR3 DNA reads as TGCAGCGTTGGGCAGGGGTCTATGACCCAGTACTTC.

This chain joins TRBV5-1 and TRBJ1-1, with a possible D match to TRBD1 (6 bases). Trimming took 0 bases from V and 2 from J, leaving 14 bases between them. Germline V gives CDR1 SGHRS, CDR2 YFSETQ. The CDR3 has 16 residues. CDR3 sequence reads: CASSLAPDSGNTEAFF. The CDR3 DNA reads TGCGCCAGCAGCTTGGCCCCGGACAGTGGAAACACTGAAGCTTTCTTT.

This chain joins TRBV28 and TRBJ1-6, with unresolved D. The CDR3 has 12 residues. Trimming removed 3 bases from V and 7 bases from J, with 4 bases in between. Germline V gene lookup returns CDR1 MDHEN and CDR2 SYDVKM. In DNA, the CDR3 is TGTGCCAGCAGTTTCGGAAATTCACCCCTCCACTTT. Its protein is CASSFGNSPLHF. The full variable domain, in which reference TRBV28 and TRBJ1-6 provide the parts outside the CDR3, is DVKVTQSSRYLVKRTGEKVFLECVQDMDHENMFWYRQDPGLGLRLIYFSYDVKMKEKGDIPEGYSVSREKKERFSLILESASTNQTSMYLCASSFGNSPLHFGNGTRLTVT.

The chain links TRBV9 to TRBJ2-1; 7 bases are a match to TRBD2. The CDR3 is 15 residues long. After removal of 4 bases from V and 2 bases from J, the junction contained 6 bases not matched to a gene. In germline, CDR1 is SGDLS, CDR2 YYNGEE. CDR3 sequence: CASSLSGTTYNEQFF. CDR3 sequence (DNA): TGTGCCAGCAGCCTGAGCGGGACTACCTACAATGAGCAGTTCTTC.